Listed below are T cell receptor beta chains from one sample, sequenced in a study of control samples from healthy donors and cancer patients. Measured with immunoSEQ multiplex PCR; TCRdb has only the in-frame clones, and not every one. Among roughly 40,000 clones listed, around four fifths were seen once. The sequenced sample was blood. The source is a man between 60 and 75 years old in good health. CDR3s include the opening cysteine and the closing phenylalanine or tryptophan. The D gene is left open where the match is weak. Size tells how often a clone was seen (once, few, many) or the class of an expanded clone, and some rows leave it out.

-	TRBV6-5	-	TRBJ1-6	TGTGCCAGCAGCCGATTCGGGGACTCACCCCTCCACTTT	CASSRFGDSPLHF
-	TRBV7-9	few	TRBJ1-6	TGTGCCAGCAGCCGAAGGGGGTTAGGTTCACCCCTCCACTTT	CASSRRGLGSPLHF
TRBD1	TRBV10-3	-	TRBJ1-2	TGTGCCGCTCGCGGACAGGGGGCGGGCTATGGCTACACCTTC	CAARGQGAGYGYTF
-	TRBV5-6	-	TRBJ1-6	TGTGCCAGCAGCTTAGCAGGTGTGAATTCACCCCTCCACTTT	CASSLAGVNSPLHF
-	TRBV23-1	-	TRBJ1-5	TGCGCCAGCAATCGGAACCAAGACGTGAGCAATCAGCCCCAGCATTTT	CASNRNQDVSNQPQHF
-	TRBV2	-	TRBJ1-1	TGTGCCAGCATGCCAAGGGTTGTCACTGAAGCTTTCTTT	CASMPRVVTEAFF
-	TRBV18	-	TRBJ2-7	TGTGCCAGCCGCCCCCGGGAGAGGTCCTACGAGCAGTACTTC	CASRPRERSYEQYF
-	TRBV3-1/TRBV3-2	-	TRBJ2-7	TGTGCCAGCAGTTCTGGCAGGAGGGAGCAGTACTTC	CASSSGRREQYF
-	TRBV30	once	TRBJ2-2	TGTGCCTCCCGAACGCAGGGGTGGAACACCGGGGAGCTGTTTTTT	CASRTQGWNTGELFF
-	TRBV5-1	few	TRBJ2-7	TGCGCCAGCAGCTTGAGTAAGTACGAGCAGTACTTC	CASSLSKYEQYF
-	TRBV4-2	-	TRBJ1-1	TGTGCCAGCAGCCAAGATAGTAACAGCCCGAACACTGAAGCTTTCTTT	CASSQDSNSPNTEAFF
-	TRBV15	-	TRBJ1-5	TGTGCCACCAGCAGAGATCGGGGTAGTGTGAGCAATCAGCCCCAGCATTTT	CATSRDRGSVSNQPQHF
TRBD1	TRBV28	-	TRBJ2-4	TGTGCCAGCAGTTTCCGGGACAGGTCAAACATTCAGTACTTC	CASSFRDRSNIQYF
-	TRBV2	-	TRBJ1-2	TGTGCCAGCAGAGGGGACTCATGGCATACGTATGGCTACACCTTC	CASRGDSWHTYGYTF
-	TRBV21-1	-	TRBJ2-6	TGTGCCAGCAGCAAAGCAAACGGAGGAAGAAACGTCCTGACTTTC	CASSKANGGRNVLTF
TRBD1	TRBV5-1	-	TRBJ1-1	TGCGCCAGCAGCCGGGACAGCAGCAACACTGAAGCTTTCTTT	CASSRDSSNTEAFF
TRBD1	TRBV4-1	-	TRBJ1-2	TGCGCCAGCAGCCAAGAGACAGGGTTTAACTATGGCTACACCTTC	CASSQETGFNYGYTF
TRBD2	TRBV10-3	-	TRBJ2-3	TGTGCCATAGGGACTAGCGGGAGGGCCTATAGCACAGATACGCAGTATTTT	CAIGTSGRAYSTDTQYF
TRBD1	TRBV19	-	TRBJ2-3	TGTGCCACCCTTAGACAGGGAACAGATACGCAGTATTTT	CATLRQGTDTQYF
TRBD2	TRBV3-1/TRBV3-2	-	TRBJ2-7	TGTGCCAGCAGCTTCCTAGGACTAGCGGGCACCTACGAGCAGTACTTC	CASSFLGLAGTYEQYF
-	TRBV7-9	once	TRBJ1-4	TGTGCCAGCACCAGGACGGCGAATGTGGGTGAAAAACTGTTTTTT	CASTRTANVGEKLFF